Below are 12 T cell receptor beta chains sequenced from a single sample in a study of T cell responses to AZD1222 COVID-19 vaccine. Libraries were prepared by immunoSEQ multiplex PCR; TCRdb keeps only in-frame clonotypes and omits some of them. The repertoire holds around 130,000 clones, with around 94% as singletons. This sample comprised peripheral blood, obtained on day 0 of AZD1222 vaccination. The receptors derive from an adult in good health.

V gene TRBV18 combines with J gene TRBJ2-5; tentatively, D is TRBD2 (6 bases). Germline V lookup: CDR1 KGHSH, CDR2 LQKENI. There are 13 residues in the CDR3. Trimming took 3 bases from V and 4 from J, leaving 9 bases between them. The CDR3 is CASSPPGRETQYF. CDR3 DNA: TGTGCCAGCTCACCCCCCGGGAGAGAGACCCAGTACTTC.

This clone was found once. This chain links TRBV3-1 (or the pseudogene TRBV3-2) with TRBJ1-4; no reliable D call. CDR1 and CDR2 from the germline V gene are LGHDT and YNNKEL (reference sequence). The germline V and J ends were trimmed by 3 bases and 2 bases, with 7 bases remaining between them. The CDR3 loop spans 14 amino acids. CDR3 amino acids: CASSQRSTNEKLFF. The DNA for the CDR3 is TGTGCCAGCAGCCAGCGGTCGACTAATGAAAAACTGTTTTTT.

This clone appeared once. This chain links TRBV6-4 with TRBJ2-2, with a tentative D call TRBD2 (5 bases). The V and J ends lost 5 bases and 2 bases respectively, with 9 bases between them. This CDR3 has 14 residues. The germline gives CDR1 MRHNA, CDR2 SNTAGT. CDR3 sequence: CASSRTANTGELFF. The CDR3, as DNA: TGTGCCAGCAGTAGGACTGCAAACACCGGGGAGCTGTTTTTT.

This clone was counted once. The chain links TRBV2 to TRBJ1-2, with D unresolved. Trimming cost V 3 bases and J 0 bases, with 5 bases left between them. Germline-derived CDR1 and CDR2 are SNHLY and FYNNEI. The CDR3 is made up of 13 amino acids. CDR3 residues: CASSEQANYGYTF. CDR3 DNA sequence: TGTGCCAGCAGTGAGCAAGCTAACTATGGCTACACCTTC.

V is TRBV5-6 and J is TRBJ1-6; D not certain. Trimming took 0 bases from V and 14 from J, leaving 15 bases between them. The CDR3 is 14 amino acids. Germline V gives CDR1 SGHDT, CDR2 YYEEEE. The CDR3 DNA follows: TGTGCCAGCAGCTTGGAGGAGTCGCATTACTCCCTCCACTTT. Translated: CASSLEESHYSLHF.

This sequence joins TRBV4-3 and TRBJ2-7, with a possible D match to TRBD1 (6 bases). Germline V gene lookup returns CDR1 LGHNA and CDR2 YSLEER. Trimming shortened V by 3 bases and J by 4 bases, and 13 bases separated the two germline ends. The CDR3 totals 14 residues. This chain's CDR3 is CASSHGTGTYEQYF. CDR3 DNA sequence: TGCGCCAGCAGCCACGGAACAGGGACGTACGAGCAGTACTTC.

The gene calls are TRBV4-2 and TRBJ2-3, with 7 bases fitting TRBD1. CDR1 LGHNA and CDR2 YNFKEQ come from the germline V gene. The CDR3 runs to 17 residues. V trimming: 0 bases; J trimming: 0 bases; junction bases outside the gene matches: 6. CDR3 coding DNA: TGTGCCAGCAGCCAAGACCGACAGGGTGCTAGCACAGATACGCAGTATTTT. Translating it yields CASSQDRQGASTDTQYF.

The chain combines TRBV10-3 with TRBJ1-2; 7 bases match TRBD1. The germline CDR1 and CDR2 sequences are ENHRY and SYGVKD. The V gene end was trimmed by 0 bases and the J gene end by 8 bases; junction bases not matched to a gene: 9. This CDR3 has 15 residues. The CDR3 sequence is CAISESERGRGGYTF. CDR3 bases: TGTGCCATCAGTGAGTCGGAAAGGGGGCGTGGAGGCTACACCTTC.

J is TRBJ1-1 and V is TRBV6-1; the match to TRBD1 covers 8 bases. V lost 3 bases and J lost 1; bases outside the gene matches: 4. The germline V gene has CDR1 MNHNS and CDR2 SASEGT. The CDR3 consists of 15 residues. For the CDR3, the DNA is TGTGCCAGCAGTGATGGGACAGGACGGAACACTGAAGCTTTCTTT. This codes for CASSDGTGRNTEAFF.

J is TRBJ1-2 and V is TRBV28, with D maybe TRBD1 (6 bases). The V end lost 3 bases, the J end lost 6 bases, and 14 bases lay between the germline ends. Germline V gene data show CDR1 as MDHEN and CDR2 as SYDVKM. The CDR3 is 14 amino acids. The CDR3 region has the DNA TGTGCCAGCAGTTTTCTCCAGGGGATTGATGGCTACACCTTC. Translated: CASSFLQGIDGYTF.

The J gene is TRBJ1-2, the V gene TRBV28; no firm D call. Germline V gives CDR1 MDHEN, CDR2 SYDVKM. With 3 bases removed from V and 8 bases from J, the gap between germline ends came to 16 bases. This CDR3 has 14 residues. The CDR3, as DNA: TGTGCCAGCAGTTTTGCGGACGGGTGGGAGGGCTACACCTTC. It yields the protein CASSFADGWEGYTF.

J is TRBJ2-7 and V is TRBV3-1 (or the pseudogene TRBV3-2); D unclear. CDR1 and CDR2 (germline): LGHDT, YNNKEL (reference sequence). Deletions cut 4 bases from V and 6 bases from J, with 10 bases between. CDR3 length equals 12 residues. The CDR3 loop is CASSLRGAEQYF. The CDR3 nucleotides are TGTGCCAGCAGCCTCCGAGGTGCCGAGCAGTACTTC.